This T cell receptor beta chain is drawn from a study of T cells after yellow fever vaccination (dated by TCRdb to about 2019). For the wider study: The SMART-Seq v4 Ultra Low Input RNA kit was used to prepare libraries from fractions with low cell numbers. To follow T-cell clones before and after both primary and booster YFV17D yellow fever vaccination, bulk TCR alpha and beta repertoires underwent longitudinal sequencing. Two healthy male donors made up the cohort, one aged 18 to 30 years and the other aged 30 to 40 years. Bulk PBMC replicates and cell subsets were isolated from blood drawn at multiple timepoints before and after both primary and secondary immunization. The research as a whole found: Because the study included only two donors, the extent to which the findings can be generalized is limited. A small fraction of clonotypes appeared in both the CD4 and CD8 compartments, likely as a result of convergent recombination. Compared with the primary T-cell response, the secondary T-cell response was faster but weaker, reaching its peak on day 5 rather than on day 15. FACS-sorted repertoires could contain abundant contaminating clonotypes from the bulk population, so computational filtering was required. After the booster, most clones that had expanded after primary vaccination were detected again (nearly 98% of CD4 and over 75% of CD8), suggesting broad maintenance of memory.

In the paper's terms, the treatment or condition label means: live attenuated yellow fever vaccine strain. A standard Ficoll-Paque protocol was used to isolate PBMCs from peripheral blood. Dynabeads CD4 and CD8 positive selection kits were used to isolate the CD4 and CD8 T-cell fractions. TriZol was used to extract RNA from bulk PBMCs, CD4 and CD8 fractions, and dextramer-positive and dextramer-negative fractions. The germline V and J ends show losses of 3 bases and 7 bases respectively, and no gene match explains 8 bases of the junction. From cysteine to phenylalanine, the CDR3 is 16 amino acids long. The only DNA kept is the CDR3, 48 bases in frame from the first base. Via the germline V gene (reference sequence), CDR1 is LNHDA and CDR2 SQIVND. Comment on this clonotype: The target of this receptor is not known. Base-call qualities are not available, and no considerably larger clone is one nucleotide away.

The instrument was an Illumina NovaSeq 6000. TCR cDNA was synthesized by 5'RACE template switching, which introduced a universal primer site and unique molecular identifiers. Priming of cDNA synthesis was performed from both the TCR alpha and TCR beta constant segments. Library amplification used two PCR steps, and the second PCR step added sample barcodes and sequencing adapters. Sequencing of libraries was performed on Illumina HiSeq 2500 (2x100 bp) or NovaSeq (2x150 bp). Turning to the authors' computational methods: Demultiplexing of reads and collapsing into UMI consensus sequences were performed with MIGEC, and V(D)J alignment was carried out with MiXCR. Using edgeR on replicate PBMC samples, clonotypes were called vaccine-responding if FDR was below 0.01 and the log2 fold change was above 5 up to day 15. Bulk clonotypes were assigned CD4 or CD8 identity according to which sequenced CD4 or CD8 repertoire held them at higher abundance. TCRdb reworked the public reads: Q25 trimming with fastp, MiXCR clone assembly, productive beta chains retained. Every distinct CDR3 protein forms one entry, paired with its most common genes and DNA. TCRdb, not the authors, supplied the V and J calls. This sample lists about 350,000 distinct CDR3 sequences; about 12% were detected once. The ten largest clones represent 3.2% of the sample.

The TCR was taken from a man aged 18 to 35 who received the YFV17D yellow fever vaccine. The chain joins TRBV19 to TRBJ1-5; 11 of the junction bases match TRBD1. Sequences were derived from CD4+ T cells sorted from PBMCs, sampled 15 days after the yellow fever booster vaccination. The CDR3 here reads CASSISRTGGGQPQHF. The nucleotide sequence reads TGTGCCAGTAGTATCTCACGGACAGGGGGCGGCCAGCCCCAGCATTTT.